These 10 T cell receptor beta chains were sequenced from one sample in a study of beta chain features in type 1 diabetes listed by TCRdb under 2018. The paper as a whole reports these results and caveats: In all four CD4+ subsets, TCRB CDR3 length was moderately but significantly shorter in type 1 diabetes patients.

Their recognized antigens are unknown. Library preparation employed the immunoSEQ multiplex PCR assay. All of the isolated RNA was reverse transcribed with the High Capacity cDNA Reverse Transcription Kit, so expressed TCRB transcripts were sequenced. The immuneACCESS repertoire file appears here via TCRdb, limited to in-frame rearrangements. These files lack a portion of the clones; in checked studies, under half of the deficit traces to unresolved V genes, and the cause of the others is not known. Across this sample there are 250,000 to 300,000 clones, with 14% seen only once. Under 0.02% of the sample is taken by the ten largest. Sequenced material: naive CD4+ T cells from blood. This specimen's cell subset or site label, interpreted: true naive CD4+ T cells. Receptors originate from a man aged 25-45 years with type 1 diabetes.

This chain connects TRBV9 to TRBJ2-7; 8 bases align to TRBD1. V was clipped by 0 bases and J by 2 bases; unmatched bases: 1. Germline V lookup: CDR1 SGDLS, CDR2 YYNGEE. CDR3 size: 14 residues. Written as DNA, the CDR3 is TGTGCCAGCAGCGTAGAACAGGGGGCCTACGAGCAGTACTTC. It is translated as CASSVEQGAYEQYF.

This clone turned up a few times. The chain uses TRBV9 and TRBJ1-1; no firm D call. The germline V and J ends were trimmed by 0 bases and 8 bases, with 11 bases remaining between them. The CDR3 runs to 13 residues. Germline loops: CDR1 SGDLS, CDR2 YYNGEE. In nucleotides, the CDR3 is TGTGCCAGCAGCGTAGCGAACGAGAGAGAAGCTTTCTTT. Translated: CASSVANEREAFF. Filled out from reference TRBV9 and TRBJ1-1, the complete variable domain reads DSGVTQTPKHLITATGQRVTLRCSPRSGDLSVYWYQQSLDQGLQFLIQYYNGEERAKGNILERFSAQQFPDLHSELNLSSLELGDSALYFCASSVANEREAFFGQGTRLTVV.

This clone appeared a few times. V and J are TRBV9 and TRBJ2-5; D remains ambiguous. The V gene lost 0 bases and the J gene lost 3 bases, with 3 bases spanning the gap. CDR1 is SGDLS and CDR2 is YYNGEE in the germline V gene. This CDR3 has 12 residues. CDR3 sequence reads: CASSVGEETQYF. CDR3 nucleotide sequence: TGTGCCAGCAGCGTAGGCGAAGAGACCCAGTACTTC.

This clone was counted a few times. The chain uses TRBV4-3 and TRBJ1-2, with 8 positions matching TRBD1. With 2 bases clipped from V and 4 bases from J, the junction kept 6 bases outside the gene matches. The CDR3 spans 15 residues. The germline V gene encodes CDR1 LGHNA and CDR2 YSLEER. The CDR3 sequence: CASSQSAGGLYGYTF. The CDR3, as DNA: TGCGCCAGCAGCCAAAGCGCAGGGGGCCTCTATGGCTACACCTTC.

This chain links TRBV2 with TRBJ2-7; TRBD2 matches at 7 bases. This CDR3 comprises 14 residues. The J segment lost 7 bases and the V segment lost 4 bases, leaving 10 bases of the junction unmatched. The germline V gene has CDR1 SNHLY and CDR2 FYNNEI. CDR3 nucleotide sequence: TGTGCCAGCAGTGCTGACAGTTTCGGGGGGGAGCAGTACTTC. As protein: CASSADSFGGEQYF.

This clone was counted only a few times. The chain recombines TRBV11-3 with TRBJ1-2; D is perhaps TRBD1 (5 bases). Trimming cost V 4 bases and J 1 base, with 10 bases left between them. CDR1 and CDR2 (germline): SGHNT, YENEEA. The CDR3 has 14 amino acids. Here the CDR3 reads CASSSREGNYGYTF. The CDR3 bases are TGTGCCAGCAGCTCCAGGGAGGGTAACTATGGCTACACCTTC.

The chain has TRBV2 and TRBJ2-5, with D possibly matching TRBD1 (5 bases). The germline CDR1 and CDR2 sequences are SNHLY and FYNNEI. The V end was cut by 5 bases, the J end by 5 bases, with 15 bases between. The CDR3 contains 14 residues. The chain's CDR3 is CASSSTTVKETQYF. The CDR3, as DNA: TGTGCCAGCAGTTCCACGACAGTCAAGGAGACCCAGTACTTC.

This sequence joins TRBV5-1 and TRBJ2-7; 7 nucleotides line up with TRBD2. Per germline, CDR1 SGHRS and CDR2 YFSETQ. The CDR3 has 16 amino acids. With 0 bases clipped from V and 4 bases from J, the junction kept 10 bases outside the gene matches. CDR3 in amino acids: CASSLAAGTTLYEQYF. The CDR3 DNA reads as TGCGCCAGCAGCTTGGCCGCCGGGACTACCTTATACGAGCAGTACTTC.

This clone was picked up a small number of times. The genes are TRBV28 and TRBJ2-1, with TRBD2 matching over 9 bases. CDR3 length: 15 amino acids. The ends lost 8 bases at V and 5 bases at J; junction bases unmatched: 10. The V gene's germline CDR1 is MDHEN and CDR2 SYDVKM. The CDR3 loop reads CASDEAGGRNNEQFF. The CDR3 DNA reads as TGTGCCAGCGACGAAGCGGGAGGCAGAAACAATGAGCAGTTCTTC.

This clone was observed a few times. The chain employs TRBV11-3 and TRBJ2-1, with 10 bases fitting TRBD2. V lost 5 bases and J lost 6; bases outside the gene matches: 7. The CDR3 loop spans 15 amino acids. CDR1 SGHNT and CDR2 YENEEA come from the germline V gene. In DNA, the CDR3 is TGTGCCAGCAGCAACGGACTAGCGGAGACCAATGAGCAGTTCTTC. It codes for CASSNGLAETNEQFF.